Listed below are T cell receptor beta chains from one sample, sequenced in a study of blood T cell repertoires in COVID-19. Repertoires were generated with immunoSEQ multiplex PCR, while TCRdb's copy carries only in-frame clones and drops some. The sample lists over 130,000 clones, about 75% occurring once. The sample comprised PBMCs or T cells enriched from blood (not recorded which). The receptor set was obtained from a woman aged 45-60 years who had recovered from COVID-19. Each CDR3 is given with its conserved first and last residue. A D gene is named only where the DNA matches it firmly. A row's size may be missing; if present it is once, few, many or a size class.

abundance: NA; d_gene: NA; len: 15; j_gene: TRBJ2-1; v_gene: TRBV5-6; CDR3aa: CASSLVGRTYNEQFF; CDR3nt: TGTGCCAGCAGCTTGGTTGGGAGAACCTACAATGAGCAGTTCTTC
abundance: NA; d_gene: NA; len: 11; j_gene: TRBJ2-7; v_gene: TRBV20-1; CDR3aa: CSLSEHYEQYF; CDR3nt: TGCAGTCTTTCGGAGCACTACGAGCAGTACTTC
abundance: NA; d_gene: NA; len: 12; j_gene: TRBJ1-6; v_gene: TRBV9; CDR3aa: CASSALNSPLHF; CDR3nt: TGTGCCAGCAGCGCCCTGAATTCACCCCTCCACTTT
abundance: NA; d_gene: TRBD2; len: 17; j_gene: TRBJ2-5; v_gene: TRBV30; CDR3aa: CAWTGGLAGRPQETQYF; CDR3nt: TGTGCCTGGACAGGGGGTCTAGCGGGGAGGCCCCAAGAGACCCAGTACTTC
abundance: NA; d_gene: NA; len: 13; j_gene: TRBJ2-7; v_gene: TRBV20-1; CDR3aa: CSASGPGNYEQYF; CDR3nt: TGCAGTGCTAGTGGTCCAGGGAACTACGAGCAGTACTTC
abundance: NA; d_gene: TRBD1; len: 15; j_gene: TRBJ1-1; v_gene: TRBV3-1/TRBV3-2; CDR3aa: CASKGPGTENTEAFF; CDR3nt: TGTGCCAGCAAAGGACCGGGGACAGAGAACACTGAAGCTTTCTTT
abundance: NA; d_gene: NA; len: 14; j_gene: TRBJ1-6; v_gene: TRBV10-3; CDR3aa: CAIRVSDPNSPLHF; CDR3nt: TGTGCCATCAGGGTCAGTGATCCTAATTCACCCCTCCACTTT
abundance: NA; d_gene: TRBD1; len: 17; j_gene: TRBJ2-7; v_gene: TRBV6-1; CDR3aa: CASSGWTGGESAYEQYF; CDR3nt: TGTGCCAGCAGTGGTTGGACAGGGGGCGAGTCCGCCTACGAGCAGTACTTC
abundance: few; d_gene: TRBD2; len: 15; j_gene: TRBJ2-1; v_gene: TRBV11-3; CDR3aa: CASSLGSGREVEQFF; CDR3nt: TGTGCCAGCAGCTTAGGTAGCGGGAGGGAGGTTGAGCAGTTCTTC
abundance: NA; d_gene: TRBD2; len: 15; j_gene: TRBJ2-1; v_gene: TRBV13; CDR3aa: CASSSTGTRGHEQFF; CDR3nt: TGTGCCAGCAGCTCCACCGGGACTAGGGGCCACGAGCAGTTCTTC
abundance: few; d_gene: NA; len: 14; j_gene: TRBJ1-1; v_gene: TRBV9; CDR3aa: CASTPPIRGTEAFF; CDR3nt: TGTGCCAGCACCCCTCCTATAAGGGGCACTGAAGCTTTCTTT
abundance: few; d_gene: NA; len: 16; j_gene: TRBJ2-1; v_gene: TRBV12-5; CDR3aa: CASGLVRGDAYNEQFF; CDR3nt: TGTGCTAGTGGTTTGGTACGGGGAGACGCCTACAATGAGCAGTTCTTC
abundance: NA; d_gene: NA; len: 13; j_gene: TRBJ1-5; v_gene: TRBV7-8; CDR3aa: CASSLGELQPQHF; CDR3nt: TGTGCCAGCAGCTTAGGAGAACTTCAGCCCCAGCATTTT
abundance: NA; d_gene: TRBD1; len: 14; j_gene: TRBJ1-1; v_gene: TRBV10-3; CDR3aa: CAISRQGANTEAFF; CDR3nt: TGTGCCATCAGCCGACAGGGCGCGAACACTGAAGCTTTCTTT
abundance: NA; d_gene: NA; len: 14; j_gene: TRBJ1-1; v_gene: TRBV7-9; CDR3aa: CASSLRGLNTEAFF; CDR3nt: TGTGCCAGCAGCTTAAGGGGCTTGAACACTGAAGCTTTCTTT